This T cell receptor (beta chain) was documented in a study of patients and donors after allogeneic stem cell transplantation. The CDR3 has 12 amino acids. Deletions cut 6 bases from V and 3 bases from J, with 9 bases between. Germline V gene lookup returns CDR1 MGHDK and CDR2 SYGVNS. Via MiXCR, TCRdb re-called the RT-PCR reads, giving one row per CDR3 protein. The sample yields over 150,000 distinct CDR3 sequences, 41% seen once. The chain is built from TRBV25-1 and TRBJ2-7; D is undetermined. Sequencing input: blood, either unsorted or a sorted T cell fraction (not recorded which). The receptor was isolated from a human donor who was either an allogeneic HSCT recipient or a stem cell or donor lymphocyte infusion donor (not recorded which). It is not recorded whose cells these are; they may come from a transplant donor. The CDR3 sequence is CASSDENYEQYF. CDR3 in DNA: TGTGCCAGCAGCGACGAGAACTACGAGCAGTACTTC.